The present T cell receptor (beta chain) was sequenced within a study of T cells in Graves' hyperthyroidism and ophthalmopathy. From RNA transcripts, TCR beta CDR3 regions were amplified. A set of HTBI primers served as the primers for a first-round RT-PCR of the TCR CDR3. TCRdb passed the multiplex PCR reads through MiXCR, listing each CDR3 protein once. The data contain fewer than 350,000 distinct CDR3 sequences, around 13% of them seen just once; the ten biggest clones take up 7% to 9.5%. V was shortened by 3 bases and J by 1 base, with 10 bases between the two germline ends. This CDR3 region has 16 residues. The germline V gene has CDR1 SNHLY and CDR2 FYNNEI.

The chain combines TRBV2 with TRBJ2-6, with a tentative D call TRBD2 (6 bases). The clonotype originates from a woman aged 40 to 49 with Graves' hyperthyroidism. Sequences were obtained from blood. CDR3 coding DNA: TGTGCCAGCAGTGAGGGGGACTCTTCTGGGGCCAACGTCCTGACTTTC. It codes for CASSEGDSSGANVLTF.